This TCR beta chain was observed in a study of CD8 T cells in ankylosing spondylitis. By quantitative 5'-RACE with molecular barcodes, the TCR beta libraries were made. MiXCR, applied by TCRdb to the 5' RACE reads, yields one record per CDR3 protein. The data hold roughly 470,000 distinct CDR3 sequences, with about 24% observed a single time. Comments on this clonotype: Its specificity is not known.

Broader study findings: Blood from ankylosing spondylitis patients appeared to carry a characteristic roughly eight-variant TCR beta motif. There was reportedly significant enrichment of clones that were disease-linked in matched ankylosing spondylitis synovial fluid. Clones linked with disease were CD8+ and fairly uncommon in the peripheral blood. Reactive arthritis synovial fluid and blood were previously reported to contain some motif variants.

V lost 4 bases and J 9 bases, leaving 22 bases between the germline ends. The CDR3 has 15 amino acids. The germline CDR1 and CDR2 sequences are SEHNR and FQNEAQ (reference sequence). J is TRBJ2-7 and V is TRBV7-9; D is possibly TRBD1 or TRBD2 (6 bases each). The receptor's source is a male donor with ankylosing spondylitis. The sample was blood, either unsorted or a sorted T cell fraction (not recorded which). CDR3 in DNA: TGTGCCAGCAGCTACACTACAGGGACTCCCCTTAGGCAGTACTTC. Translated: CASSYTTGTPLRQYF. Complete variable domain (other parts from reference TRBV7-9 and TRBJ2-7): DTGVSQNPRHKITKRGQNVTFRCDPISEHNRLYWYRQTLGQGPEFLTYFQNEAQLEKSRLLSDRFSAERPKGSFSTLEIQRTEQGDSAMYLCASSYTTGTPLRQYFGPGTRLTVT.